Below, 21 T cell receptor beta chains from the same sample are listed, as sequenced in a study of blood T cell repertoires in COVID-19. Some clones are missing from TCRdb's copy, which holds only in-frame ones; the method was immunoSEQ multiplex PCR. In the table there are roughly 95,000 clones, around 80% of which are singletons. Input material: peripheral blood. The receptors were gathered from a man aged 50 to 60 with active or convalescent COVID-19.

The gene calls are TRBV29-1 and TRBJ2-5; the match to TRBD1 covers 8 bases. V was clipped by 3 bases and J by 4 bases; unmatched bases: 10. Germline V gene sequence: CDR1 SQVTM, CDR2 ANQGSEA. CDR3 length equals 15 residues. Written as DNA, the CDR3 is TGCAGCGTTGAGGGTGGGCAGGGGGCTGGAGAGACCCAGTACTTC. Translation gives CSVEGGQGAGETQYF.

The J gene is TRBJ2-2, the V gene TRBV7-6; no definite D call. This CDR3 has 13 amino acids. V gave up 2 bases and J gave up 6 bases, with 7 bases separating them. Germline lookup yields CDR1 SGHVS and CDR2 FNYEAQ. The CDR3 bases are TGTGCCAGCAGCTTAAGCGTGGCCGGGGAGCTGTTTTTT. Protein product: CASSLSVAGELFF. Based on the CDR3 plus reference TRBV7-6 and TRBJ2-2, the full variable domain is GAGVSQSPRYKVTKRGQDVALRCDPISGHVSLYWYRQALGQGPEFLTYFNYEAQQDKSGLPNDRFSAERPEGSISTLTIQRTEQRDSAMYRCASSLSVAGELFFGEGSRLTVL.

The CDR3: CASSIRGLNTEAFF. For the CDR3, the DNA is TGCGCCAGCAGCATCAGGGGTCTGAACACTGAAGCTTTCTTT. J is TRBJ1-1 and V is TRBV5-1; TRBD1 might be the D (6 bases). Germline V lookup: CDR1 SGHRS, CDR2 YFSETQ. The CDR3 has 14 amino acids. Trimming stripped 4 bases from V and 0 bases from J, with 10 bases between.

The rearrangement joins TRBV5-8 to TRBJ1-5, with D hard to call. The germline gives CDR1 SGHTS, CDR2 YDEGEE. V lost 0 bases and J lost 2, with 12 bases in between. CDR3 length: 16 amino acids. DNA of the CDR3: TGTGCCAGCAGCTTGGATGTGGTGGAGGGCAATCAGCCCCAGCATTTT. Translating it yields CASSLDVVEGNQPQHF.

This chain joins TRBV7-8 and TRBJ1-2, with D possibly TRBD1 on 6 matching bases. CDR3 size: 14 residues. Trimming pared 5 bases from V and 8 bases from J, leaving 18 bases between. Germline CDR1 and CDR2: SGHVS and FQNEAQ. CDR3 DNA sequence: TGTGCCAGCAGCCCCCAGGGGTTCGTTGGGGGCTACACCTTC. Its translation: CASSPQGFVGGYTF.

V and J are TRBV5-1 and TRBJ2-2; tentative D call: TRBD2 (5 bases). Germline-derived CDR1 and CDR2 are SGHRS and YFSETQ. CDR3 length: 14 amino acids. V lost 7 bases to trimming and J lost 2 bases, with 12 bases between them. The CDR3 DNA reads TGCGCCAGCTGCCCCTCGGGAAACACCGGGGAGCTGTTTTTT. It codes for CASCPSGNTGELFF.

The chain couples TRBV7-2 to TRBJ2-2, with D unresolved. CDR3 length: 15 amino acids. Trimming took 6 bases from V and 1 from J, leaving 12 bases between them. Per the germline V gene, CDR1 is SGHTA and CDR2 is FQGNSA. CDR3 region: CASSHGSQNTGELFF. The DNA of the CDR3 is TGTGCCAGCAGTCACGGGTCCCAGAACACCGGGGAGCTGTTTTTT.

The V gene is TRBV6-2 or TRBV6-3, the J gene TRBJ1-5, with a weak D call TRBD1 (6 bases). The CDR3 is 15 residues long. V was shortened by 4 bases and J by 3 bases, with 13 bases between the two germline ends. Germline V lookup: CDR1 MNHEY, CDR2 SVGEGT. DNA for the CDR3: TGTGCCAGCAGTTTTTCAGGGGATCTCAATCAGCCCCAGCATTTT. Encoded protein: CASSFSGDLNQPQHF.

This clone appeared a few times. The CDR3 DNA reads as TGTGCCAGCAGCTCAGGGACAGAACCTTCTAACTATGGCTACACCTTC. Translating gives CASSSGTEPSNYGYTF. The J gene is TRBJ1-2, the V gene TRBV7-9; 7 positions match TRBD1. V gave up 4 bases and J gave up 0 bases; unmatched junction bases: 8. The CDR3 contains 16 residues. Germline assignment: CDR1 SEHNR and CDR2 FQNEAQ (reference sequence).

The rearrangement joins TRBV10-3 to TRBJ2-5; D is perhaps TRBD1 (5 bases). V was clipped by 2 bases and J by 5 bases, with 18 bases between them. Germline values: CDR1 ENHRY, CDR2 SYGVKD. This CDR3 spans 16 amino acids. CDR3 nucleotide sequence: TGTGCCATCAGTGAGGCGAATTCAGGGCTCAGGGAGACCCAGTACTTC. Translating gives CAISEANSGLRETQYF.

V is TRBV19 and J is TRBJ1-3; 10 bases are a match to TRBD1. V shed 4 bases and J 4 bases; nucleotides not matched to a gene: 4. The germline CDR1 and CDR2 sequences are LNHDA and SQIVND (reference sequence). The CDR3 has 15 residues. CDR3: CASSTGQGPGNTIYF. The CDR3, as DNA: TGTGCCAGTAGTACGGGACAGGGGCCCGGAAACACCATATATTTT.

The gene calls are TRBV30 and TRBJ2-7, with D possibly matching TRBD1 (6 bases). The CDR3 loop spans 13 amino acids. Germline CDR1 and CDR2: GTSNPN and SVGIG (reference sequence). V was shortened by 3 bases and J by 2 bases, with 11 bases between the two germline ends. The CDR3 here is CAWSDWTAYEQYF. The CDR3 DNA reads TGTGCCTGGAGCGACTGGACAGCCTACGAGCAGTACTTC.

The chain links TRBV7-9 to TRBJ2-5; no clear D. V was clipped by 7 bases and J by 3 bases, with 9 bases between them. There are 12 residues in the CDR3. Germline loops: CDR1 SEHNR, CDR2 FQNEAQ (reference sequence). CDR3 nucleotides: TGTGCCAGCACCCCCTTTAAAGAGACCCAGTACTTC. Translation: CASTPFKETQYF.

The genes are TRBV7-9 and TRBJ1-2; D is unclear. From germline, CDR1 is SEHNR and CDR2 FQNEAQ (reference sequence). The CDR3 length is 15 residues. The germline V and J ends were trimmed by 2 bases and 4 bases, with 14 bases remaining between them. CDR3 coding DNA: TGTGCCAGCAGCTTATTAGGTAGCAGCCCCTATGGCTACACCTTC. Residues: CASSLLGSSPYGYTF.

The chain links TRBV27 to TRBJ1-1; 8 bases map to TRBD1. Germline trimming cut 7 bases from V and 2 bases from J; bases unmatched to any gene: 3. CDR1 and CDR2 from the germline V gene are MNHEY and SMNVEV (reference sequence). The CDR3 is 13 amino acids. This CDR3 reads CASKGQGNTEAFF. Here the CDR3 DNA reads TGTGCCAGCAAAGGACAGGGTAACACTGAAGCTTTCTTT.

This rearrangement joins TRBV11-3 to TRBJ1-1, with no clear D. The germline gives CDR1 SGHNT, CDR2 YENEEA. Trimming removed 0 bases at V and 3 bases at J, with 8 bases between. The CDR3 spans 14 residues. The CDR3 DNA follows: TGTGCCAGCAGCTTAGATCCGGACTACACTGAAGCTTTCTTT. This translates into CASSLDPDYTEAFF.

The chain has TRBV5-1 and TRBJ2-5, with TRBD1 matching 7 bases. Germline CDR1 and CDR2: SGHRS and YFSETQ. This CDR3 is built from 13 residues. V lost 6 bases to trimming and J lost 2 bases; unmatched junction nucleotides: 4. CDR3 protein: CASTRGQQETQYF. The CDR3 DNA is TGCGCCAGCACCCGGGGACAGCAAGAGACCCAGTACTTC.

This clone appeared a few times. The J gene is TRBJ1-2, the V gene TRBV19, with 8 bases lining up with TRBD1. CDR1 and CDR2 (germline): LNHDA, SQIVND (reference sequence). The length of the CDR3 is 13 residues. With 1 base clipped from V and 7 bases from J, the junction kept 2 bases outside the gene matches. CDR3 bases: TGTGCCAGTAGTATAGTGCAGGGGGCTGGCTACACCTTC. Translating gives CASSIVQGAGYTF.

This chain joins TRBV6-6 and TRBJ1-5, with 10 bases fitting TRBD1. The V gene's germline CDR1 is MNHNY and CDR2 SVGAGI (reference sequence). CDR3 size: 14 residues. V shed 7 bases and J 5 bases; nucleotides not matched to a gene: 5. The CDR3 reads CASKDRGLYQPQHF. CDR3 coding DNA: TGTGCCAGCAAAGACAGGGGGCTCTATCAGCCCCAGCATTTT.

The chain employs TRBV24-1 and TRBJ1-5; D is possibly TRBD1 (6 bases). The CDR3 consists of 17 residues. Trimming left V 4 bases short and J 0 bases short, with 15 bases between. Germline V gene lookup returns CDR1 KGHDR and CDR2 SFDVKD. The CDR3 is CATSDPDRSYSNQPQHF. The CDR3 DNA follows: TGTGCCACCAGTGACCCCGACAGGAGTTATAGCAATCAGCCCCAGCATTTT.

V gene TRBV2 combines with J gene TRBJ1-2, with 12 bases lining up with TRBD1. With V trimmed by 5 bases and J by 7 bases, 11 bases remained unmatched. The V gene's germline CDR1 is SNHLY and CDR2 FYNNEI. CDR3 length: 16 residues. The CDR3: CASSLTPGQGALGYTF. The DNA of the CDR3 is TGTGCCAGCAGTCTGACTCCGGGACAGGGGGCGCTTGGCTACACCTTC.